A single sample is the source of the 18 T cell receptor beta chains below, sequenced in a study of blood T cell repertoires in COVID-19. Assay used: immunoSEQ multiplex PCR; TCRdb lists only in-frame clones, some missing. Of around 70,000 clones detected, about 80% appear once; the ten largest clones hold 15%. Sequenced material: peripheral blood. Receptor source: a human donor in a cohort sampled during active COVID-19.

V and J are TRBV5-5 and TRBJ2-5; TRBD2 matches 7 bases. CDR3 length equals 15 residues. In germline, CDR1 is SGHKS, CDR2 YYEKEE (reference sequence). J gave up 0 bases and V 4 bases, and 6 bases lay outside the gene matches. The CDR3 DNA sequence: TGTGCCAGCAGCCGGTCTAGCGGATACCAAGAGACCCAGTACTTC. Encoded protein: CASSRSSGYQETQYF.

The chain employs TRBV4-2 and TRBJ2-3, with a tentative D call TRBD2 (6 bases). Trimming took 3 bases from V and 6 from J, leaving 25 bases between them. This CDR3 has 18 amino acids. Per germline, CDR1 LGHNA and CDR2 YNFKEQ. The CDR3 nucleotides read TGTGCCAGCAGCCACCCTATCTTAGCGGAAGCCGCGGTGGATACGCAGTATTTT. It yields the protein CASSHPILAEAAVDTQYF.

To note about this clone: Different DNA sequences within this sample yield the same CDR3. V is TRBV29-1 and J is TRBJ2-1, with TRBD2 matching over 9 bases. After removal of 2 bases from V and 7 bases from J, the junction contained 6 bases not matched to a gene. This CDR3 is built from 14 residues. CDR1 and CDR2 (germline): SQVTM, ANQGSEA. CDR3 residues: CSVEQAGGGNEQFF. The CDR3 nucleotides are TGCAGCGTTGAACAGGCGGGAGGGGGAAATGAGCAGTTCTTC.

CDR3 sequence (DNA): TGTGCCAGCTCAGGGACAGGGGGCAAGAGCTCCTACAATGAGCAGTTCTTC. The encoded protein is CASSGTGGKSSYNEQFF. The chain couples TRBV18 to TRBJ2-1; TRBD1 matches at 12 bases. The CDR3 spans 17 residues. The germline gives CDR1 KGHSH, CDR2 LQKENI. V trimming: 5 bases; J trimming: 0 bases; junction bases outside the gene matches: 5.

The V gene is TRBV28, the J gene TRBJ2-7; 8 nucleotides agree with TRBD1. CDR3 length: 14 amino acids. Trimming took 5 bases from V and 4 from J; bases not matched to a gene: 7. Per the germline V gene, CDR1 is MDHEN and CDR2 is SYDVKM. As DNA, the CDR3 is TGTGCCAGCAGTACCGTCCAGGGGGCTTACGAGCAGTACTTC. Translation gives CASSTVQGAYEQYF.

CDR3 nucleotides: TGTGCCAGCAGTGAAGCGGGCCAGGGCCCCTACGAGCAGTACTTC. Translated: CASSEAGQGPYEQYF. The chain has TRBV6-1 and TRBJ2-7; D is perhaps TRBD1 (5 bases). V lost 0 bases, J lost 2 bases, and 11 bases lay in between. The CDR3 is 15 residues long. The germline gives CDR1 MNHNS, CDR2 SASEGT.

This clone has more than one count but fewer than ten. The chain is built from TRBV7-9 and TRBJ2-3, with 8 bases aligning to TRBD1. Trimming took 1 base from V and 4 from J; bases not matched to a gene: 4. This CDR3 is built from 15 residues. Germline CDR1 SEHNR, CDR2 FQNEAQ (reference sequence). This CDR3 is CASSLVGGQADTQYF. The CDR3 DNA sequence: TGTGCCAGCAGCTTAGTCGGGGGACAGGCAGATACGCAGTATTTT.

The chain combines TRBV19 with TRBJ1-5; a weak D match, TRBD1 (5 bases). The CDR3 loop spans 15 amino acids. The V and J ends lost 1 base and 2 bases respectively, with 9 bases between them. CDR1 is LNHDA, CDR2 SQIVND, per germline (reference sequence). The CDR3 loop reads CASSIGVGGNQPQHF. CDR3 DNA sequence: TGTGCCAGTAGTATAGGGGTAGGGGGCAATCAGCCCCAGCATTTT.

This chain uses TRBV30 with TRBJ1-1; D not resolved. This CDR3 has 15 residues. CDR1 is GTSNPN, CDR2 SVGIG, per germline (reference sequence). Trimming stripped 3 bases from V and 1 base from J, with 15 bases between. The DNA of the CDR3 is TGTGCCTGGAGGAGGGAACGGGGTCCGAACACTGAAGCTTTCTTT. It encodes CAWRRERGPNTEAFF. Looking up the rest from reference TRBV30 and TRBJ1-1 gives the full variable domain: SQTIHQWPATLVQPVGSPLSLECTVEGTSNPNLYWYRQAAGRGLQLLFYSVGIGQISSEVPQNLSASRPQDRQFILSSKKLLLSDSGFYLCAWRRERGPNTEAFFGQGTRLTVV.

V and J are TRBV30 and TRBJ2-5; TRBD2 agrees at 9 bases. The germline V gene encodes CDR1 GTSNPN and CDR2 SVGIG (reference sequence). The CDR3 is 14 residues long. CDR3 sequence: CARSELAGEETQYF. DNA of the CDR3: TGTGCTAGGAGTGAGTTAGCGGGAGAGGAGACCCAGTACTTC.

This chain links TRBV7-7 with TRBJ2-7; D is perhaps TRBD2 (6 bases). CDR1 is SSHAT, CDR2 FNYEAQ, per germline (reference sequence). The V end was cut by 2 bases, the J end by 5 bases, with 37 bases between. This CDR3 comprises 22 residues. The CDR3 sequence: CASSLTQETPYGRWGIDDEQYF. The CDR3 DNA is TGTGCCAGCAGCTTAACTCAAGAAACCCCTTACGGGAGATGGGGTATCGACGACGAGCAGTACTTC.

Of note for this clone: A junction end diverges from the germline sequence, so it may reflect a read error. The V gene is TRBV7-7, the J gene TRBJ2-7; TRBD1 matches at 10 bases. The CDR3 has 15 residues. In germline, CDR1 is SSHAT, CDR2 FNYEAQ (reference sequence). CDR3 nucleotides: TGTGCTAGCAGCTCCGGGACAGGGGACACCTACGAGCAGTACTTC. This gives the protein CASSSGTGDTYEQYF.

This clone was detected a few times. The rearrangement joins TRBV5-4 to TRBJ2-7, with D maybe TRBD1 (6 bases). The V gene's germline CDR1 is SGHNT and CDR2 YYREEE (reference sequence). The CDR3 covers 17 residues. V was clipped by 0 bases and J by 0 bases, with 16 bases between them. The DNA for the CDR3 is TGTGCCAGCAGCTTGGATAAAGACAGGTTAAGCTCCTACGAGCAGTACTTC. Protein: CASSLDKDRLSSYEQYF.

This clone showed up just once. The rearrangement uses TRBV10-2 and TRBJ1-1; 7 bases fit TRBD1. Trimming took 6 bases from V and 5 from J; bases not matched to a gene: 6. The CDR3 runs 13 residues. The V gene's germline CDR1 is WSHSY and CDR2 SAAADI. In DNA form, the CDR3 reads TGCGCCAGCAGACCGACACAGGGGACTGAAGCTTTCTTT. Its translation is CASRPTQGTEAFF.

V and J are TRBV18 and TRBJ2-7; D is undetermined. Germline lookup yields CDR1 KGHSH and CDR2 LQKENI. This CDR3 contains 15 residues. V lost 6 bases, J lost 0 bases, and 15 bases lay in between. The CDR3 protein is CASSPLAASSYEQYF. CDR3 DNA sequence: TGTGCCAGCTCCCCTCTCGCGGCTAGCTCCTACGAGCAGTACTTC.

The chain combines TRBV19 with TRBJ2-7; D perhaps matches TRBD1 (7 bases). V dropped 8 bases and J dropped 0 bases, with 11 bases sitting between them. In germline, CDR1 is LNHDA, CDR2 SQIVND (reference sequence). This CDR3 is built from 13 residues. CDR3 amino acids: CASGGTDSYEQYF. DNA for the CDR3: TGTGCCAGTGGCGGGACAGACTCCTACGAGCAGTACTTC.

Worth noting for this clone: Sequence at one end of the junction differs from germline and may be a read error. CDR3 loop: CASSFGMTSQPSF. The CDR3 bases are TGTGCCAGCAGCTTCGGGATGACTAGCCAGCCCTCCTTC. The chain employs TRBV7-2 and TRBJ2-7, with TRBD2 matching 7 bases. Germline lookup yields CDR1 SGHTA and CDR2 FQGNSA. The CDR3 is 13 residues long. Using reference TRBV7-2 and TRBJ2-7 for the parts outside the CDR3, the full variable domain is GAGVSQSPSNKVTEKGKDVELRCDPISGHTALYWYRQSLGQGLEFLIYFQGNSAPDKSGLPSDRFSAERTGGSVSTLTIQRTQQEDSAVYLCASSFGMTSQPSFGPGTRLTVT.

The chain employs TRBV7-2 and TRBJ1-1, with 7 bases matching TRBD1. Trimming removed 5 bases from V and 0 bases from J; junction bases left unmatched: 3. The germline gives CDR1 SGHTA, CDR2 FQGNSA. The CDR3 loop spans 14 amino acids. The CDR3 sequence: CASSRDSMNTEAFF. The CDR3 DNA reads TGTGCCAGCAGCCGGGACAGCATGAACACTGAAGCTTTCTTT. Full variable domain (rest looked up from reference TRBV7-2 and TRBJ1-1): GAGVSQSPSNKVTEKGKDVELRCDPISGHTALYWYRQSLGQGLEFLIYFQGNSAPDKSGLPSDRFSAERTGGSVSTLTIQRTQQEDSAVYLCASSRDSMNTEAFFGQGTRLTVV.